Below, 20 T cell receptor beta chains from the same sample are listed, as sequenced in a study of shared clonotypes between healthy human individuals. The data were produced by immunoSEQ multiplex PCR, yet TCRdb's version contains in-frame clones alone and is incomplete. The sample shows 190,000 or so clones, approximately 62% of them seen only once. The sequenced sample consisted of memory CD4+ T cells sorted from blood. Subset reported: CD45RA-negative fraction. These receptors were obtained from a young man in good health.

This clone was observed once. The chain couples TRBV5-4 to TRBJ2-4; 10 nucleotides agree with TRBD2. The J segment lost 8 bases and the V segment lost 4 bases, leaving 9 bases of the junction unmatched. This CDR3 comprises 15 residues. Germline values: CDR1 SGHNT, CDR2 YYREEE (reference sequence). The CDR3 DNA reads TGTGCCAGCAGCCAGGGAGGGCTAGCGGGGGACATTCAGTACTTC. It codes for CASSQGGLAGDIQYF.

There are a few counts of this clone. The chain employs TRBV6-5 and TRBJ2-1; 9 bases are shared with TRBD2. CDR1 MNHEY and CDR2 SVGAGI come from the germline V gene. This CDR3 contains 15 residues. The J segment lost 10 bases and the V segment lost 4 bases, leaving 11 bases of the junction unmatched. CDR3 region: CASSSSSGRITEQFF. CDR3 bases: TGTGCCAGCAGTTCCAGCAGCGGGAGGATCACGGAGCAGTTCTTC.

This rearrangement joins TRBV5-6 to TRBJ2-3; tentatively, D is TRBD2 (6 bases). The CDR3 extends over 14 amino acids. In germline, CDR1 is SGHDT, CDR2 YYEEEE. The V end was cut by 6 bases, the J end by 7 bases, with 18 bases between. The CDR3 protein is CASTLYHGGNTQYF. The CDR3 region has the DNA TGTGCCAGCACGCTCTACCACGGGGGTAATACGCAGTATTTT.

The CDR3 loop reads CASSRAFGLAVKDEQYF. The CDR3 DNA follows: TGCGCCAGCAGCCGAGCCTTTGGGCTAGCGGTTAAAGACGAGCAGTACTTC. V is TRBV4-3 and J is TRBJ2-7; 7 positions match TRBD2. V shed 4 bases, J shed 5 bases, and the junction held 17 bases outside the gene matches. This CDR3 is built from 17 residues. Per the germline V gene, CDR1 is LGHNA and CDR2 is YSLEER.

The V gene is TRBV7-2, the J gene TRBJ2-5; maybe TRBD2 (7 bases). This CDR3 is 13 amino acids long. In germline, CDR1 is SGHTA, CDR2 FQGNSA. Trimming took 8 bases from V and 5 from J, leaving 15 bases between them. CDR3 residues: CASAGGAFETQYF. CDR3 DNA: TGTGCCAGCGCTGGGGGGGCCTTCGAGACCCAGTACTTC.

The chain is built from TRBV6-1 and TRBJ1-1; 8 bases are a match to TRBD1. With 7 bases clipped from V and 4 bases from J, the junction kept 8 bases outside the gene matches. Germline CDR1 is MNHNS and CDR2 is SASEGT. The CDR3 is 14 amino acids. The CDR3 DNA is TGTGCCAGCACCCAGGGGGCGGGAGGCACTGAAGCTTTCTTT. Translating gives CASTQGAGGTEAFF.

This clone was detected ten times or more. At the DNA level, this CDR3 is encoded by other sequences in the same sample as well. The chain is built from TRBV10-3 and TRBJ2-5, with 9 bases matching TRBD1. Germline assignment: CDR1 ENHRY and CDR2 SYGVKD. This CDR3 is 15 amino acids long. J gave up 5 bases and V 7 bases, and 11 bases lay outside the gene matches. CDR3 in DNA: TGTGCCATCAAAGGGGACAGGGTCAAAGGGGAGACCCAGTACTTC. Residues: CAIKGDRVKGETQYF.

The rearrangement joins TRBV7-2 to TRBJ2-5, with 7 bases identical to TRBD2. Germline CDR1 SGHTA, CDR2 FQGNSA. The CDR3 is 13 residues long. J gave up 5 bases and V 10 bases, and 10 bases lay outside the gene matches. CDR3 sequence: CAKARVGGETQYF. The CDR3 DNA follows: TGTGCCAAGGCTAGGGTCGGGGGGGAGACCCAGTACTTC.

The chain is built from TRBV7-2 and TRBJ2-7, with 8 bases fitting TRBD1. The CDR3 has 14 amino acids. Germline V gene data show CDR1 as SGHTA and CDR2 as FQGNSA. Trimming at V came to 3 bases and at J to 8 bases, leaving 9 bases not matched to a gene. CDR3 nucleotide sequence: TGTGCCAGCAGCTTTCTGGGGACAGGATATCAGCAGTACTTC. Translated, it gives CASSFLGTGYQQYF.

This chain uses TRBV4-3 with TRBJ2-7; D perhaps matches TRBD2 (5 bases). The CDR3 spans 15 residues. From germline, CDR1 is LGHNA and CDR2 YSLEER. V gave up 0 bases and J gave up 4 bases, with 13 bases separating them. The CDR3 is CASSQEVGVYYEQYF. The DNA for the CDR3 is TGCGCCAGCAGCCAAGAGGTGGGAGTGTATTACGAGCAGTACTTC.

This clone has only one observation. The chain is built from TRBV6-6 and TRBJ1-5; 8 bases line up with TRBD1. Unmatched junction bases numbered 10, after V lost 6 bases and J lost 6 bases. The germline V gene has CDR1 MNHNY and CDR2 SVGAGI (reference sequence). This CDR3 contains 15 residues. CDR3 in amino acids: CASRDRGQGGQPQHF. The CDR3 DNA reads TGTGCCAGCAGGGATCGCGGACAGGGCGGTCAGCCCCAGCATTTT.

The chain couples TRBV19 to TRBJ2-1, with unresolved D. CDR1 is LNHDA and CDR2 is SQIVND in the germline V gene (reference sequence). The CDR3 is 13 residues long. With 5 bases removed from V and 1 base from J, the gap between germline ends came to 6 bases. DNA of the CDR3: TGTGCCAGTAGTTGGGGTTCCTACAATGAGCAGTTCTTC. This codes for CASSWGSYNEQFF. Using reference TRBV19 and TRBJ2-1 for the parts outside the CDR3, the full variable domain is DGGITQSPKYLFRKEGQNVTLSCEQNLNHDAMYWYRQDPGQGLRLIYYSQIVNDFQKGDIAEGYSVSREKKESFPLTVTSAQKNPTAFYLCASSWGSYNEQFFGPGTRLTVL.

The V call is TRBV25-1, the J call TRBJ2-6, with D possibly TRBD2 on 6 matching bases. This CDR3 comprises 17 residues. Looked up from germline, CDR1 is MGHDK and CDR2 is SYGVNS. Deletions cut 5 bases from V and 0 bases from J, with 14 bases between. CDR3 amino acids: CASSRGGASSGANVLTF. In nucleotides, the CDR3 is TGTGCCAGCAGTCGAGGAGGGGCGAGCTCTGGGGCCAACGTCCTGACTTTC. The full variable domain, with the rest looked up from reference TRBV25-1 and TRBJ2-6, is EADIYQTPRYLVIGTGKKITLECSQTMGHDKMYWYQQDPGMELHLIHYSYGVNSTEKGDLSSESTVSRIRTEHFPLTLESARPSHTSQYLCASSRGGASSGANVLTFGAGSRLTVL.

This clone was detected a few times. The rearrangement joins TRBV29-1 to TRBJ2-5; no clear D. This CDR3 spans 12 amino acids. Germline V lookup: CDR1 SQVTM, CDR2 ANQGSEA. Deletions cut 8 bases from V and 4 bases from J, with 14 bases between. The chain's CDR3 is CSSSGGGETQYF. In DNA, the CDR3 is TGCAGCTCTAGTGGTGGCGGAGAGACCCAGTACTTC.

CDR3 loop: CASSPLGGGGSDTQYF. Written as DNA, the CDR3 is TGTGCCAGCAGTCCTCTGGGGGGAGGCGGGTCAGATACGCAGTATTTT. This chain joins TRBV27 and TRBJ2-3, with D perhaps matching TRBD2 (6 bases). The CDR3 loop spans 16 amino acids. V lost 5 bases to trimming and J lost 4 bases, with 19 bases between them. Germline V CDR1 and CDR2: MNHEY, SMNVEV (reference sequence).

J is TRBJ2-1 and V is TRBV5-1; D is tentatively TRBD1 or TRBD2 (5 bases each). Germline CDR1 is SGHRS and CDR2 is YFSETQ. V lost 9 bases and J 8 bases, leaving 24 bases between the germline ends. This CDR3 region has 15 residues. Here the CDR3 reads CATQEAGTTNDEQFF. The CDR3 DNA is TGCGCCACCCAGGAAGCCGGGACCACGAACGATGAGCAGTTCTTC.

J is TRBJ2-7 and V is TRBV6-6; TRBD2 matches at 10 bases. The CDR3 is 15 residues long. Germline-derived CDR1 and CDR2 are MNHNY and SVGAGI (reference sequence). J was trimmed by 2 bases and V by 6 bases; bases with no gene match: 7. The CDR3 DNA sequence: TGTGCCAGCAGATCTAGCGGGAGTGAGGCCTACGAGCAGTACTTC. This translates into CASRSSGSEAYEQYF.

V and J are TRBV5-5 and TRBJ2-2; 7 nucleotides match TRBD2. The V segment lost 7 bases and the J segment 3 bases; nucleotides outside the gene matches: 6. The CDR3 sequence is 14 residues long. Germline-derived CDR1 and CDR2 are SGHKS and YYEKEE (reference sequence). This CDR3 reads CASGRLADTGELFF. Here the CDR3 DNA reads TGTGCCAGCGGTCGGCTAGCGGACACCGGGGAGCTGTTTTTT.

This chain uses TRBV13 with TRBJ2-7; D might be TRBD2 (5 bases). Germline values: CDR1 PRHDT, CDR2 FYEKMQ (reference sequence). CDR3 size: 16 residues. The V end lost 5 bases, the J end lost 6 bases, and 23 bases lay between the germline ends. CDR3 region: CASSPSLGGFESEQYF. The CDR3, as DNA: TGTGCCAGCAGCCCCAGCTTAGGAGGATTTGAATCCGAGCAGTACTTC.

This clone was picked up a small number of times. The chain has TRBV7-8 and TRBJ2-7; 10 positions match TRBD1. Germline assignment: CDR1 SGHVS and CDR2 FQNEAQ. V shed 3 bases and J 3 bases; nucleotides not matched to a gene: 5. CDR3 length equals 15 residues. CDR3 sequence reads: CASSFLGQGSYEQYF. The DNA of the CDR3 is TGTGCCAGCAGCTTCCTGGGACAGGGGAGCTACGAGCAGTACTTC.